Below, one TCR beta chain is given with its context. V was cut by 4 bases and J by 5 bases, with 11 bases left in between. Germline V lookup: CDR1 MNHEY, CDR2 SMNVEV (reference sequence). The CDR3 sequence is 13 residues long. The sample belongs to a study of cytomegalovirus exposure and HLA in healthy donors. Primers included in the PCR were 60 Vbeta and 13 Jbeta primers. The method was immunoSEQ multiplex PCR; TCRdb's version includes in-frame clones alone and lacks a portion of them. Among roughly 150,000 clones listed, 65% to 70% were seen once. This clonotype originated in a young man in good health and CMV-seropositive. The chain recombines TRBV27 with TRBJ1-2; D gene ambiguous. Specimen: PBMCs. Written as DNA, the CDR3 is TGTGCCAGCAGTTCTGGGGAGGGATATGGCTACACCTTC. This codes for CASSSGEGYGYTF.